These 17 T cell receptor beta chains share one sample of origin, sequenced in a study of shared clonotypes between healthy human individuals. Terminally differentiated effector memory CD45RA+ cells were excluded from the naive CD8 cells, which were CD45RO-negative and positively selected for CCR7. The protocol was immunoSEQ multiplex PCR, while the TCRdb copy is restricted to in-frame clones and leaves out a portion. The data hold some 2,000,000 clones, with about 95% observed a single time. The sequenced sample consisted of naive CD8+ T cells sorted from blood. Receptors were obtained from a young man in good health.

The gene calls are TRBV6-5 and TRBJ1-4, with TRBD1 identical over 8 bases. CDR1 is MNHEY and CDR2 is SVGAGI in the germline V gene. With 6 bases clipped from V and 8 bases from J, the junction kept 8 bases outside the gene matches. The CDR3 sequence is 14 residues long. The CDR3 is CASSLGTGGEKLFF. Written as DNA, the CDR3 is TGTGCCAGCAGCCTCGGGACAGGCGGCGAAAAACTGTTTTTT.

This clone occurred once. The rearrangement uses TRBV7-2 and TRBJ2-1, with TRBD1 as a possible D gene (5 bases). The CDR3 loop spans 13 amino acids. The V end lost 5 bases, the J end lost 7 bases, and 12 bases lay between the germline ends. CDR1 SGHTA and CDR2 FQGNSA come from the germline V gene. As DNA, the CDR3 is TGTGCCAGCAGCGCCTACCCAGGGAATGAGCAGTTCTTC. This gives the protein CASSAYPGNEQFF.

This clone occurred once. The chain has TRBV5-1 and TRBJ2-1; D is possibly TRBD1 (6 bases). The germline CDR1 and CDR2 sequences are SGHRS and YFSETQ. There are 13 residues in the CDR3. V shed 9 bases and J shed 4 bases, with 14 bases lying between them. In nucleotides, the CDR3 is TGCGCCACCCGATCGAGGGGGTACAATGAGCAGTTCTTC. Translated, it gives CATRSRGYNEQFF.

In its sample, this clone was seen once. This chain links TRBV6-1 with TRBJ2-1; 7 bases fit TRBD2. V shed 2 bases and J 4 bases; nucleotides not matched to a gene: 8. Looked up from germline, CDR1 is MNHNS and CDR2 is SASEGT. The length of the CDR3 is 16 residues. CDR3 nucleotide sequence: TGTGCCAGCAGTGAATGGGGCGGGGAGGGTTACAATGAGCAGTTCTTC. Residues: CASSEWGGEGYNEQFF.

This rearrangement joins TRBV28 to TRBJ2-1, with D perhaps matching TRBD1 or TRBD2 (5 bases each). Trimming stripped 6 bases from V and 12 bases from J, with 15 bases between. This CDR3 comprises 12 residues. The V gene's germline CDR1 is MDHEN and CDR2 SYDVKM. The CDR3 DNA reads TGTGCCAGCAGCCCTCAGGGTCGGGGGCAGTTCTTC. Protein product: CASSPQGRGQFF.

The table lists this clone with a count of one. The V call is TRBV4-3, the J call TRBJ2-5, with 7 bases aligning to TRBD1. V lost 2 bases, J lost 1 base, and 7 bases stayed unmatched. There are 16 residues in the CDR3. In germline, CDR1 is LGHNA, CDR2 YSLEER. CDR3 loop: CASSQSTGQTQETQYF. Here the CDR3 DNA reads TGCGCCAGCAGCCAATCGACAGGGCAGACCCAAGAGACCCAGTACTTC.

This clone was observed a few times. This chain links TRBV6-5 with TRBJ1-6; no definite D call. The CDR3 contains 15 residues. V lost 4 bases and J lost 7, with 14 bases in between. Germline CDR1 reads MNHEY; CDR2 reads SVGAGI. The CDR3 coding sequence is TGTGCCAGCAGTTCCCCGGGTTTTGGAAATTCACCCCTCCACTTT. It yields the protein CASSSPGFGNSPLHF.

This clone was observed a single time. The chain combines TRBV27 with TRBJ2-7; D is ambiguous. CDR1 is MNHEY, CDR2 SMNVEV, per germline (reference sequence). The CDR3 totals 15 residues. V lost 0 bases, J lost 0 bases, and 9 bases lay in between. The CDR3 region is CASSLSSDSSYEQYF. CDR3 bases: TGTGCCAGCAGTTTATCCAGCGATAGCTCCTACGAGCAGTACTTC.

As regards this clone: Other DNA sequences within the sample encode an identical CDR3. V and J are TRBV9 and TRBJ1-6; no definite D call. The germline gives CDR1 SGDLS, CDR2 YYNGEE. This CDR3 spans 13 amino acids. Trimming took 0 bases from V and 7 from J, leaving 5 bases between them. The CDR3: CASSVDSNSPLHF. In DNA, the CDR3 is TGTGCCAGCAGCGTAGATTCAAATTCACCCCTCCACTTT.

The chain is built from TRBV13 and TRBJ1-6; no clear D gene. The CDR3 totals 15 residues. V was trimmed by 4 bases and J by 10 bases, leaving 17 bases between them. The germline V gene has CDR1 PRHDT and CDR2 FYEKMQ (reference sequence). The CDR3 spells CASSSDTDLGSPLHF. CDR3 sequence (DNA): TGTGCCAGCAGCTCTGACACAGACTTGGGATCACCCCTCCACTTT.

The chain joins TRBV10-1 to TRBJ2-7; maybe TRBD2 (7 bases). CDR3 length equals 16 residues. V was pared by 9 bases and J by 4 bases, with 25 bases between. The germline V gene encodes CDR1 WNHNN and CDR2 SYGVQD (reference sequence). This CDR3 reads CASRGWREGRNYEQYF. The CDR3 nucleotides are TGCGCCAGTAGGGGGTGGAGGGAGGGCAGGAATTACGAGCAGTACTTC.

About this clone itself: The sample holds other DNA sequences that translate to the same CDR3. The CDR3 spells CASSLAGPYNEQFF. The CDR3 coding sequence is TGCGCCAGCAGCTTGGCGGGACCTTACAATGAGCAGTTCTTC. The chain is built from TRBV5-1 and TRBJ2-1; D assignment may be TRBD1 or TRBD2 (5 bases each). Trimming took 0 bases from V and 4 from J, leaving 8 bases between them. The germline V gene has CDR1 SGHRS and CDR2 YFSETQ. The CDR3 covers 14 residues.

J is TRBJ1-2 and V is TRBV19, with 9 bases lining up with TRBD1. Unmatched junction bases numbered 0, after V lost 4 bases and J lost 3 bases. CDR1 and CDR2 (germline): LNHDA, SQIVND (reference sequence). The CDR3 covers 13 residues. CDR3 in amino acids: CASSRQGDYGYTF. The CDR3 coding sequence is TGTGCCAGTAGTAGACAGGGGGACTATGGCTACACCTTC.

DNA of the CDR3: TGTGCCAGCAGCTTGACCGGGACAGCGCAAGAGACCCAGTACTTC. The encoded protein is CASSLTGTAQETQYF. This rearrangement joins TRBV5-4 to TRBJ2-5, with TRBD1 matching over 7 bases. V lost 1 base to trimming and J lost 2 bases; unmatched junction nucleotides: 5. CDR3 length: 15 amino acids. Germline V lookup: CDR1 SGHNT, CDR2 YYREEE (reference sequence).

J is TRBJ2-1 and V is TRBV6-5; D is possibly TRBD1 (5 bases). V shed 6 bases and J shed 7 bases, with 16 bases lying between them. Germline CDR1 reads MNHEY; CDR2 reads SVGAGI. This CDR3 is 14 amino acids long. Written as DNA, the CDR3 is TGTGCCAGCAGCCCCGCTCCAGGGTCAAATGAGCAGTTCTTC. Its protein product is CASSPAPGSNEQFF.

The V and J genes are TRBV4-1 and TRBJ2-3; 10 bases match TRBD2. The CDR3 contains 15 residues. Germline assignment: CDR1 MGHRA and CDR2 YSYEKL. The trim removed 1 base at V and 6 bases at J, leaving 4 bases unmatched. The CDR3 DNA is TGCGCCAGCAGCCAAGCTAGCGGGGGCGCGGATACGCAGTATTTT. Its translation: CASSQASGGADTQYF.

This chain uses TRBV7-9 with TRBJ1-6, with D unclear. The CDR3 extends over 15 amino acids. Germline values: CDR1 SEHNR, CDR2 FQNEAQ (reference sequence). The ends were cut back, 5 bases at V and 14 bases at J, with 22 bases in the middle. The CDR3 spells CASSSGYEGIMALHF. For the CDR3, the DNA is TGTGCCAGCAGCAGCGGTTATGAGGGAATTATGGCCCTCCACTTT.